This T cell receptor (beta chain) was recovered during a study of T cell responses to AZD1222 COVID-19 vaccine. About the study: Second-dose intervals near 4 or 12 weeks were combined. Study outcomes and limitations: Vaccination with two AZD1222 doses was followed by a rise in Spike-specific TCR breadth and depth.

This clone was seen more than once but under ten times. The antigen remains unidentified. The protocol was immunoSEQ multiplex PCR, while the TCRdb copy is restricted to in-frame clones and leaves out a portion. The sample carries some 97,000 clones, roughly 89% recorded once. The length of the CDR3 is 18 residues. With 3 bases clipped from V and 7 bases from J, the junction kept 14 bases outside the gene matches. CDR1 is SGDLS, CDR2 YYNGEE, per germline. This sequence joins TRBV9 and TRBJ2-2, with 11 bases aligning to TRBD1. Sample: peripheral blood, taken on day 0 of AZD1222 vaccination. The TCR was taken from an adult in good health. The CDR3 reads CASSALSGQGANGGELFF. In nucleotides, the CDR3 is TGTGCCAGCAGCGCCCTGAGTGGACAGGGGGCGAACGGCGGGGAGCTGTTTTTT.